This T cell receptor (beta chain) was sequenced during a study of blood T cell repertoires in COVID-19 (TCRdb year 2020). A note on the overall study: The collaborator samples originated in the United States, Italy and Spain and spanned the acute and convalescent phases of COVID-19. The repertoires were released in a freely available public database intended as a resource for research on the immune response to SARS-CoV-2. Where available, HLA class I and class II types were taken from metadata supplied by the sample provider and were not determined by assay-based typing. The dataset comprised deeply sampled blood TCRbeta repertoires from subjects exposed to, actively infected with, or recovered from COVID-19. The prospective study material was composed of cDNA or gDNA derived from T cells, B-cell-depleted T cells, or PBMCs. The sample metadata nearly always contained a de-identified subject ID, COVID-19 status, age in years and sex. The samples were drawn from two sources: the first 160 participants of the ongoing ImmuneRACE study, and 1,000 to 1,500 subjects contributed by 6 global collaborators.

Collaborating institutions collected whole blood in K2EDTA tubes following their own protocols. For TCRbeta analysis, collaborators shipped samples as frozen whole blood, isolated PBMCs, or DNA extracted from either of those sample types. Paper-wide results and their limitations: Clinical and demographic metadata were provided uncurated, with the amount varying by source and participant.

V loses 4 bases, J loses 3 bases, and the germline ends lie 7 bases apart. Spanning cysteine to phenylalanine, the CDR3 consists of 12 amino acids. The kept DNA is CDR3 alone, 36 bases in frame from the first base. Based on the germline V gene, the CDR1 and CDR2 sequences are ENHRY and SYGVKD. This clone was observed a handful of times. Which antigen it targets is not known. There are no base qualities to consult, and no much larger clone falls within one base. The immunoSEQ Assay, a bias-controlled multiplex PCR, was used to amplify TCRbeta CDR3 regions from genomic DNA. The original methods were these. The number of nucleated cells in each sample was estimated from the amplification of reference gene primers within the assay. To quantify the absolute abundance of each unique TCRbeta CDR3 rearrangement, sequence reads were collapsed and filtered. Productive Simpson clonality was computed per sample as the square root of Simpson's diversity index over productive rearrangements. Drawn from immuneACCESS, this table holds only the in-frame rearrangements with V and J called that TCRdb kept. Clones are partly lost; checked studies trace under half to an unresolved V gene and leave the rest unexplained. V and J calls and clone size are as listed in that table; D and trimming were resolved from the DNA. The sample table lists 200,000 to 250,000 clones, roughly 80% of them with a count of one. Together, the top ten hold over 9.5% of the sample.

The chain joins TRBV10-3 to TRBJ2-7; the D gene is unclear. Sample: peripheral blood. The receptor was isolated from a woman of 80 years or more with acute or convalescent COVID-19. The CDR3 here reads CAISASGYEQYF. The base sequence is TGTGCCATCAGTGCGAGTGGCTACGAGCAGTACTTC.